Following are 3 T cell receptor beta chains from one sample sequenced in a study of shared clonotypes between healthy human individuals. The repertoire was sequenced with immunoSEQ multiplex PCR; TCRdb's copy has only in-frame clones and lacks some. Altogether about 2 million clones are present, just under 95% being singletons, with the ten largest covering approximately 1%. Terminally differentiated effector memory CD45RA+ cells were excluded by CCR7 positive selection of CD45RO-negative cells. The sequencing sample was made of naive CD8+ T cells sorted from blood. Receptor source: a man aged 18-30 years in good health.

This clone appeared a single time. V gene TRBV7-2 combines with J gene TRBJ1-1; D unresolved. V lost 3 bases and J lost 0, with 8 bases in between. The V gene's germline CDR1 is SGHTA and CDR2 FQGNSA. This CDR3 has 14 amino acids. The CDR3 DNA reads TGTGCCAGCAGCTTGGACGGTATGAACACTGAAGCTTTCTTT. Residues: CASSLDGMNTEAFF.

The J gene is TRBJ2-7, the V gene TRBV11-2; TRBD1 matches 8 bases. This CDR3 contains 14 residues. CDR1 is SGHAT, CDR2 FQNNGV, per germline. V was pared by 2 bases and J by 2 bases, with 2 bases of the junction left unmatched. Written as DNA, the CDR3 is TGTGCCAGCAGCTTACTGGGACAGGCCTACGAGCAGTACTTC. Translating gives CASSLLGQAYEQYF.

The chain is built from TRBV7-9 and TRBJ2-1, with D perhaps assigned TRBD1 or TRBD2 (5 bases each). Germline CDR1 and CDR2: SEHNR and FQNEAQ (reference sequence). V lost 4 bases and J 3 bases, leaving 13 bases between the germline ends. The CDR3 runs to 15 residues. The CDR3 sequence: CASSSLGANYNEQFF. CDR3 in DNA: TGTGCCAGCAGCTCCCTCGGGGCGAACTACAATGAGCAGTTCTTC.